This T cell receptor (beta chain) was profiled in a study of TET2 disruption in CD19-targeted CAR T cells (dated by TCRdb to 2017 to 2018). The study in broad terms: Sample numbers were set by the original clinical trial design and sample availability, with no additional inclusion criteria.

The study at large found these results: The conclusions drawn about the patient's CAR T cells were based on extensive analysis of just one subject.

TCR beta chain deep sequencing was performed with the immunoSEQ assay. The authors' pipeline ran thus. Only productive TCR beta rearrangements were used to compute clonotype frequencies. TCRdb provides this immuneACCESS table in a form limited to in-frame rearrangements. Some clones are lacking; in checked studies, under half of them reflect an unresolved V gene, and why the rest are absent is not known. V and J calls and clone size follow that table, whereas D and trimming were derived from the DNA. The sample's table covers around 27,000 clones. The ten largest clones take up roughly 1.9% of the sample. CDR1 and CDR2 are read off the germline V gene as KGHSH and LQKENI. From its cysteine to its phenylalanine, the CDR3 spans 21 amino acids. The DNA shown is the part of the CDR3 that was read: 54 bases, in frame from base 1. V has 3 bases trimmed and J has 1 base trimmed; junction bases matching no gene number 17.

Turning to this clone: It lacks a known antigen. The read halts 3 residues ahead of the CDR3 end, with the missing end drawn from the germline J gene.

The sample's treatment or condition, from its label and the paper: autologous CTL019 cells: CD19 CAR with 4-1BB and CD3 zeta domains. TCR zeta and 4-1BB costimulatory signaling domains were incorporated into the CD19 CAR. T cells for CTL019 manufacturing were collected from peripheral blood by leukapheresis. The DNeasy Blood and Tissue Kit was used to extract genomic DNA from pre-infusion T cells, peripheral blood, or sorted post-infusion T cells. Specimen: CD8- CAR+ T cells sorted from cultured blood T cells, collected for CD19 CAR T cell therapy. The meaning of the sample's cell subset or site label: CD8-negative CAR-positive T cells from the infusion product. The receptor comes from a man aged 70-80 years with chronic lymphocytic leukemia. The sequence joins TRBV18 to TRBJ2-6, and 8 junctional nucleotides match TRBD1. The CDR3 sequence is CASSPILLTGGKGSGANVLTF. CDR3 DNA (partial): TGTGCCAGCTCACCGATACTCCTAACAGGGGGTAAAGGTTCTGGGGCCAACGTC.